This T cell receptor (beta chain) emerged from a study of T-cell reconstitution after alpha-beta-depleted transplantation in children. The study's findings and limits: Reportedly, only several hundred clones from non-depleted graft cells drove alpha-beta T-cell counts at about two months. Some patients' high day-60 TCRbeta diversity was attributed to recipient cells surviving conditioning.

Researchers prepared the TCRbeta library using unique molecular identifiers, the study reports. TCRdb processed the PCR reads anew with MiXCR; each CDR3 protein has one entry. This sample carries hundreds of thousands of distinct CDR3 sequences, 15% to 20% of them seen once, and the ten largest clones take approximately 38%. The CDR3 has 13 residues. The germline V gene has CDR1 MDHEN and CDR2 SYDVKM. V gave up 2 bases and J gave up 6 bases, with 10 bases separating them. The sample holds a few counts of this clonotype. The target antigen is unknown. This chain joins TRBV28 and TRBJ2-5; D gene ambiguous. The TCR was taken from a male patient between 2 and 10 years old who had a stem cell transplant for acute lymphoblastic leukemia, so the T cells may come from the graft donor. The sample was PBMCs, mostly from graft donor cells, taken 360 days after TCRalphabeta/CD19-depleted stem cell transplant. The CDR3 DNA reads TGTGCCAGCAGTTTAGTAGGGCCGAAGACCCAGTACTTC. As protein: CASSLVGPKTQYF.